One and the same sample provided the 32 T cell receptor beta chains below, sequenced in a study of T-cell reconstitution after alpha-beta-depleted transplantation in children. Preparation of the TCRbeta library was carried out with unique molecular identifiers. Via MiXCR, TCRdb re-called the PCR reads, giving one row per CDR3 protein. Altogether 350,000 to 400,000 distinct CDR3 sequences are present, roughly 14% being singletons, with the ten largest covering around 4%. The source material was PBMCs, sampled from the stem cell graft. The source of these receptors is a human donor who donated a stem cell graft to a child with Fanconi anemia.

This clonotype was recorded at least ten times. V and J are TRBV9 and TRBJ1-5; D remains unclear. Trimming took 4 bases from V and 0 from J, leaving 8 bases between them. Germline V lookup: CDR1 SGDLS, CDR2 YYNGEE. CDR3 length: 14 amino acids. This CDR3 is CASSRGVSNQPQHF. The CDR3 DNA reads TGTGCCAGCAGCCGCGGAGTTAGCAATCAGCCCCAGCATTTT.

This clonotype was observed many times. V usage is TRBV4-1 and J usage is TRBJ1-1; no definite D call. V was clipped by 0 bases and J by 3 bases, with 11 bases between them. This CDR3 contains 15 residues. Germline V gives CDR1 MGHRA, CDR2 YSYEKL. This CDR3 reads CASSQERNSYTEAFF. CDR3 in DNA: TGCGCCAGCAGCCAAGAAAGGAACAGCTACACTGAAGCTTTCTTT.

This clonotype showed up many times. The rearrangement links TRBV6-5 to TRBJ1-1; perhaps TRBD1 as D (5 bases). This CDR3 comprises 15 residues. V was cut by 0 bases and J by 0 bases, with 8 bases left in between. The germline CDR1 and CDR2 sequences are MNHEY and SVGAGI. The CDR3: CASSYSGAMNTEAFF. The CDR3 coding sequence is TGTGCCAGCAGTTACTCAGGGGCGATGAACACTGAAGCTTTCTTT.

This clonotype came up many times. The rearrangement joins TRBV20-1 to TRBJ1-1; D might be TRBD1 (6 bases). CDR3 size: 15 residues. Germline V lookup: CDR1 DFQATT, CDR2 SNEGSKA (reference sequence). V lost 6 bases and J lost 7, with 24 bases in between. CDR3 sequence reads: CSAMGRQERNFEAFF. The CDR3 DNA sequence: TGCAGTGCCATGGGTAGACAGGAGCGAAACTTTGAAGCTTTCTTT.

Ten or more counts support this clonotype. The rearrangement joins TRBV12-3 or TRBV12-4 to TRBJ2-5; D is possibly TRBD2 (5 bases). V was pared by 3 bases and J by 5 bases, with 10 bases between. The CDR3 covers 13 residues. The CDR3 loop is CASSFRGGETQYF. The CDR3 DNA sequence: TGTGCCAGCAGTTTTCGCGGCGGGGAGACCCAGTACTTC.

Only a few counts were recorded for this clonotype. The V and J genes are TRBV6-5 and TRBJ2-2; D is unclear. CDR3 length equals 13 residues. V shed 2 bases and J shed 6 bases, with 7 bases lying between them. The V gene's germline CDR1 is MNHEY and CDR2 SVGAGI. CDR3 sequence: CASSYVLAGELFF. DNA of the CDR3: TGTGCCAGCAGTTACGTCCTAGCCGGGGAGCTGTTTTTT.

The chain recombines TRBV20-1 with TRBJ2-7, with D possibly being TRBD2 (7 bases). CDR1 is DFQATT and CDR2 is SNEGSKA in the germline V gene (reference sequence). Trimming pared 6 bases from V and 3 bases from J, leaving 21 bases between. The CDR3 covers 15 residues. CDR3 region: CSATARGGGRYEQYV. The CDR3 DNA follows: TGCAGTGCCACAGCGAGAGGGGGGGGGCGCTACGAGCAGTACGTC.

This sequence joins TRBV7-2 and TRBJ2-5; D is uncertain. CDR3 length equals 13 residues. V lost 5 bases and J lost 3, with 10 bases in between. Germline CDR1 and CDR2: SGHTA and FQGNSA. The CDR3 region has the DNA TGTGCCAGCAGCCAAAACACCGAAGAGACCCAGTACTTC. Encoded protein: CASSQNTEETQYF.

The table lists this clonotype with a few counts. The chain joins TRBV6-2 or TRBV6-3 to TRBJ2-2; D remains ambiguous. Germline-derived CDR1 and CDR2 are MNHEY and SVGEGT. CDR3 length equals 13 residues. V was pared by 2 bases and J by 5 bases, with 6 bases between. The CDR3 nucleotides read TGTGCCAGCAGTTACCTTATGACCGGGGAGCTGTTTTTT. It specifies CASSYLMTGELFF.

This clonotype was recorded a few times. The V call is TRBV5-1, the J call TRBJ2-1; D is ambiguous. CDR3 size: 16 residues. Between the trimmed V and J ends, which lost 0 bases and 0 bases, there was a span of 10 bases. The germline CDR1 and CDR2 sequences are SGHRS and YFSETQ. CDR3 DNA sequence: TGCGCCAGCAGCTTGGCCTGGGAAAGCTCCTACAATGAGCAGTTCTTC. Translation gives CASSLAWESSYNEQFF. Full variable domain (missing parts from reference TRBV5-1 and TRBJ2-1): KAGVTQTPRYLIKTRGQQVTLSCSPISGHRSVSWYQQTPGQGLQFLFEYFSETQRNKGNFPGRFSGRQFSNSRSEMNVSTLELGDSALYLCASSLAWESSYNEQFFGPGTRLTVL.

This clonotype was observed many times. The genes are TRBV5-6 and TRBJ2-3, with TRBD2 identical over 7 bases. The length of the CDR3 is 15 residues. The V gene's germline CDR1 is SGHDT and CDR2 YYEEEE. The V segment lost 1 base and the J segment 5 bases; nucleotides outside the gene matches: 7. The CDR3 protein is CASSLFGGLRDTQYF. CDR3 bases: TGTGCCAGCAGCTTGTTCGGGGGGTTGAGAGATACGCAGTATTTT.

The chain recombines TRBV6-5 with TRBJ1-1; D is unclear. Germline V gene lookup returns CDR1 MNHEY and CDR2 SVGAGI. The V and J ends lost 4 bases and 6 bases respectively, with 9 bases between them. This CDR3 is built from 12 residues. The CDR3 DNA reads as TGTGCCAGCAGTTCCAGTAAACCTGAAGCTTTCTTT. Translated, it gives CASSSSKPEAFF.

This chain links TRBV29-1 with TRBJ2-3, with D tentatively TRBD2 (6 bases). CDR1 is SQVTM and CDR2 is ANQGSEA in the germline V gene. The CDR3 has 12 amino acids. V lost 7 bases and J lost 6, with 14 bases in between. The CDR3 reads CSAESAGDTQYF. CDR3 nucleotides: TGCAGCGCAGAAAGCGCGGGGGATACGCAGTATTTT.

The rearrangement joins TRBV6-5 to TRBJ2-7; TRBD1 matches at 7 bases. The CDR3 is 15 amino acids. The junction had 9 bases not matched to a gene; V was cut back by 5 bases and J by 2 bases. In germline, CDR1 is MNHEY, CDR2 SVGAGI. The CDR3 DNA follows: TGTGCCAGCAGTCCCCGACAGGGTTCTGCCTACGAGCAGTACGTC. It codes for CASSPRQGSAYEQYV.

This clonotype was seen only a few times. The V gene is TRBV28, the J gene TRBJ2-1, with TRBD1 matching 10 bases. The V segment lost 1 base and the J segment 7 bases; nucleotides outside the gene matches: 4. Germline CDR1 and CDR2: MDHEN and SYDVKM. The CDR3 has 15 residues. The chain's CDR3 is CASSLLLDRGNEQFF. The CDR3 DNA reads TGTGCCAGCAGTTTATTGTTGGACAGGGGGAATGAGCAGTTCTTC.

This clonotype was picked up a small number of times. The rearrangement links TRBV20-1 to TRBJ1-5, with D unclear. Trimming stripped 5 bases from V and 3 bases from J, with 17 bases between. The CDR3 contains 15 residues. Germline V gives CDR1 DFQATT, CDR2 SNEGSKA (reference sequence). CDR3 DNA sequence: TGCAGTGCTGCTAGGAATTCAGGTTCCAATCAGCCCCAGCATTTT. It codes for CSAARNSGSNQPQHF.

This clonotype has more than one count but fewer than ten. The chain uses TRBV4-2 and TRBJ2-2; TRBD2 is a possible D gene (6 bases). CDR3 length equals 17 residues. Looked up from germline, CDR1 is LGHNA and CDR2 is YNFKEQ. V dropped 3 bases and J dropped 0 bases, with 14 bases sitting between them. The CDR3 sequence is CASSQPSGTANTGELFF. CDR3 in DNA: TGTGCCAGCAGCCAGCCTTCCGGGACTGCGAACACCGGGGAGCTGTTTTTT.

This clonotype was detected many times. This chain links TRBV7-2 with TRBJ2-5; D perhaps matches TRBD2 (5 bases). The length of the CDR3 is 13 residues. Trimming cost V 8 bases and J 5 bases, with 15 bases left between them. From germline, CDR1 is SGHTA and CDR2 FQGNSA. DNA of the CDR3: TGTGCCAGCGGGCGGGCTACAAGGGAGACCCAGTACTTC. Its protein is CASGRATRETQYF. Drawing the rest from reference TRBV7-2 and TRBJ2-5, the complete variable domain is GAGVSQSPSNKVTEKGKDVELRCDPISGHTALYWYRQSLGQGLEFLIYFQGNSAPDKSGLPSDRFSAERTGGSVSTLTIQRTQQEDSAVYLCASGRATRETQYFGPGTRLLVL.

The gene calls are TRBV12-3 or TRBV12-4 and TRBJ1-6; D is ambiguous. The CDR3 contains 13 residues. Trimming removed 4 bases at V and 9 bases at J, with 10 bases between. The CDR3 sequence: CASSSLGLSPLHF. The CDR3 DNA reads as TGTGCCAGCAGTTCCCTAGGCCTTTCACCCCTCCACTTT.

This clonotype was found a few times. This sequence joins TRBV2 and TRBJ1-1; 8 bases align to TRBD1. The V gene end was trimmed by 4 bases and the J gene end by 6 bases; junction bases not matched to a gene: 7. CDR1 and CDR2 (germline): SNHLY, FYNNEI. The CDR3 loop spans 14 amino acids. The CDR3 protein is CASSVDRGDPEAFF. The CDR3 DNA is TGTGCCAGCAGTGTAGACAGGGGAGATCCTGAAGCTTTCTTT.

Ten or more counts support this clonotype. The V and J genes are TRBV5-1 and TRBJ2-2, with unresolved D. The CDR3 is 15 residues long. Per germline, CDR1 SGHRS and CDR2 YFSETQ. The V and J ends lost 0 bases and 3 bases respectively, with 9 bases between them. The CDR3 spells CASSLVGRDTGELFF. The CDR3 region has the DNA TGCGCCAGCAGCTTGGTAGGACGGGACACCGGGGAGCTGTTTTTT.

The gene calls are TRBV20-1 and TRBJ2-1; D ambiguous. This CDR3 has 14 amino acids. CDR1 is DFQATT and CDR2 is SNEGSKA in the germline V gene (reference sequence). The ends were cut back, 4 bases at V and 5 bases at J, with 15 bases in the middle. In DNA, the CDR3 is TGCAGTGCTATATTCTCTTCGCTTAACAATGAGCAGTTCTTC. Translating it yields CSAIFSSLNNEQFF.

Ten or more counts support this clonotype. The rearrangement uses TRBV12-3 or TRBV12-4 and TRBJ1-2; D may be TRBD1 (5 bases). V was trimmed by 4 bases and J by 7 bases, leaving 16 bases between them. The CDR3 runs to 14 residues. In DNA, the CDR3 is TGTGCCAGCAGTTGGGGCCGGGGGAACGGTGGCTACACCTTC. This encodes CASSWGRGNGGYTF.

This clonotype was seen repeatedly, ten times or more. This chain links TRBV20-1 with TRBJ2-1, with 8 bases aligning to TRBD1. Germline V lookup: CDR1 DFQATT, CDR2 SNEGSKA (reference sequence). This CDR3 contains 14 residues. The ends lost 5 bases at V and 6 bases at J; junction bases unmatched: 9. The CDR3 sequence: CSAGGGTGINEQFF. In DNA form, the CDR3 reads TGCAGTGCTGGGGGTGGGACAGGTATCAATGAGCAGTTCTTC.

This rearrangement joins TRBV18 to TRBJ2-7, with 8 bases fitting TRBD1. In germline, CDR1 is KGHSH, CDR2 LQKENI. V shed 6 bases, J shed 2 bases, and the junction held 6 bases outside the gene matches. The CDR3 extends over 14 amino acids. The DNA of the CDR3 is TGTGCCAGCTCGCGAGGACAGGGTACCTACGAGCAGTACTTC. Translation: CASSRGQGTYEQYF.

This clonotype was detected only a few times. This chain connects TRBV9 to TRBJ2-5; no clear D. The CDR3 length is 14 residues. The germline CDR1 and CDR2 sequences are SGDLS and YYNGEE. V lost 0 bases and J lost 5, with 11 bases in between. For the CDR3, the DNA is TGTGCCAGCAGCGTAGGTCCTAACGGGGAGACCCAGTACTTC. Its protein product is CASSVGPNGETQYF.

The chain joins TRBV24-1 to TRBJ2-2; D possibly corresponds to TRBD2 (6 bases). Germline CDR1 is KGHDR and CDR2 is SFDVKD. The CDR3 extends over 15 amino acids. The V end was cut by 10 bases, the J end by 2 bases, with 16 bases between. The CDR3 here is CATESAGRNTGELFF. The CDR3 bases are TGTGCCACTGAGTCGGCGGGGCGAAACACCGGGGAGCTGTTTTTT.

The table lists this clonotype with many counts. This CDR3 is CAISERQGGEQYF. CDR3 nucleotide sequence: TGTGCCATCAGTGAGAGACAGGGTGGCGAGCAGTACTTC. The J gene is TRBJ2-7, the V gene TRBV10-3, with 7 bases identical to TRBD1. Germline CDR1 and CDR2: ENHRY and SYGVKD. This CDR3 is built from 13 residues. Germline trimming cut 2 bases from V and 6 bases from J; bases unmatched to any gene: 4.

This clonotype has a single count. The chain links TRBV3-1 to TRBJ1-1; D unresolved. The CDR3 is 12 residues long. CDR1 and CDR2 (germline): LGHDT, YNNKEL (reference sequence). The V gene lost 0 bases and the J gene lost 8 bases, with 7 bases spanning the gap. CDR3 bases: TGTGCCAGCAGCCAAGAAGGAAGAGAAGCTTTCTTT. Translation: CASSQEGREAFF. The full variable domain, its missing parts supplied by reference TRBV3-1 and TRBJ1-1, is DTAVSQTPKYLVTQMGNDKSIKCEQNLGHDTMYWYKQDSKKFLKIMFSYNNKELIINETVPNRFSPKSPDKAHLNLHINSLELGDSAVYFCASSQEGREAFFGQGTRLTVV.

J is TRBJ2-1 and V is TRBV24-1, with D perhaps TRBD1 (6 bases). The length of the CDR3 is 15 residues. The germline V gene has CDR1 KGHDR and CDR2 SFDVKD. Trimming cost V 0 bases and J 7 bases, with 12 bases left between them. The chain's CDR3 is CATSDLQAGVNEQFF. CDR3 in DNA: TGTGCCACCAGTGATTTGCAAGCAGGGGTGAATGAGCAGTTCTTC.

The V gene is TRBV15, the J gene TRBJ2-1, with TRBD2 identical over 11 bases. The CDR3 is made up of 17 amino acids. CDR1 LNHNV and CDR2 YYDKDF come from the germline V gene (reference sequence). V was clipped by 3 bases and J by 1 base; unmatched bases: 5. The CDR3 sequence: CATSSGLAGGSYNEQFF. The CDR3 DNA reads TGTGCCACCAGCAGTGGGCTAGCGGGGGGTTCCTACAATGAGCAGTTCTTC.

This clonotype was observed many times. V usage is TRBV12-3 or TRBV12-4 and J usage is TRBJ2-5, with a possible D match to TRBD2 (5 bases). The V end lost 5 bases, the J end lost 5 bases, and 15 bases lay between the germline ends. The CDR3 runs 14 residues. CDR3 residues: CASSRSLGRETQYF. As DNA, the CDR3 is TGTGCCAGCAGTCGCTCACTAGGAAGGGAGACCCAGTACTTC.